The rows below give T cell receptor beta chains drawn from one sample of a study of blood T cell repertoires in COVID-19. Assay used: immunoSEQ multiplex PCR; TCRdb lists only in-frame clones, some missing. The sample comprises over 200,000 clones, approximately 89% of which are singletons, and around 2.5% rests with the top ten. The specimen sequenced was PBMCs or T cells enriched from blood (not recorded which). The receptors derive from a woman in her thirties or forties with acute COVID-19. Each CDR3 is given with its conserved first and last residue. Each record gives: CDR3 length, V gene, J gene, CDR3 protein.

14	TRBV4-2	TRBJ2-7	CASSQMGEDYEQYF
18	TRBV5-4	TRBJ2-3	CASSLGIWRGPFTDTQYF
13	TRBV27	TRBJ2-1	CASRELSYNEQFF
13	TRBV7-2	TRBJ2-1	CASSLGGVNEQFF
19	TRBV4-1	TRBJ2-4	CASSGNLGTSGLAKNIQYF
14	TRBV11-2	TRBJ2-6	CASSQRRGANVLTF
17	TRBV18	TRBJ2-5	CASSPLPQSGGLETQYF
14	TRBV7-2	TRBJ2-5	CASSPDRGLTTQYF
16	TRBV5-1	TRBJ2-2	CASSREPGLASGELFF
16	TRBV5-4	TRBJ2-1	CASSQGLAWTNNEQFF
11	TRBV12-3/TRBV12-4	TRBJ2-7	CASSLNRGLYF
13	TRBV10-3	TRBJ2-4	CAISAGTGRIQYF
15	TRBV5-1	TRBJ2-1	CASSRDGAGGNEQFF
13	TRBV19	TRBJ1-6	CASRGTDNSPLHF
14	TRBV18	TRBJ1-5	CASSPGQGGQPQHF
14	TRBV5-1	TRBJ1-3	CASSNTGAGNTIYF
16	TRBV4-3	TRBJ2-1	CASSQEGTGIYNEQFF
13	TRBV21-1	TRBJ1-1	CASSTGTGIEAFF
17	TRBV5-4	TRBJ1-1	CASSIPRPQGAYTEAFF
14	TRBV7-2	TRBJ2-2	CASSQGLAHGELFF
17	TRBV4-2	TRBJ2-7	CASSQVPTSGLDYEQYF
14	TRBV7-8	TRBJ1-6	CASSLKPGNSPLHF
15	TRBV12-5	TRBJ2-1	CASGPGQGAYNEQFF
17	TRBV4-2	TRBJ1-3	CASSQGDRGPSGNTIYF
17	TRBV11-3	TRBJ1-3	CASSSWERVLSGNTIYF
17	TRBV4-2	TRBJ2-3	CASSQVLAGPQGDTQYF
13	TRBV12-3/TRBV12-4	TRBJ2-5	CASSYAGLETQYF
15	TRBV14	TRBJ1-2	CASSQDLVVLDTYTF
16	TRBV27	TRBJ2-3	CASSTLAGTSTDTQYF
14	TRBV12-5	TRBJ2-2	CASGLTRGAGELFF
16	TRBV7-9	TRBJ2-3	CASSLGPSGIGDTQYF
12	TRBV27	TRBJ1-2	CASSSLGGGYTF